The entry below gives a single TCR beta chain sequence along with its context. This sample stems from a study of blood T cell repertoires in COVID-19. Study details: From the United States, Italy and Spain came samples of acute and convalescent COVID-19. T cells, B-cell-depleted T cells, or PBMCs supplied cDNA or gDNA.

Original methodology: Reference gene primer amplification in the assay estimated nucleated cell counts. Sequencing was performed with immunoSEQ multiplex PCR; in TCRdb, only in-frame clones are kept and a portion is missing. Clone size and V and J calls were adopted from that table, with D and trimming inferred from the DNA. This table holds about 200,000 clones, 70% to 90% found once. Trimming removed 0 bases at V and 6 bases at J, with 10 bases between. Germline V gene data show CDR1 as SGHRS and CDR2 as YFSETQ. CDR3 size: 13 residues. The chain couples TRBV5-1 to TRBJ2-7, with D perhaps TRBD1 (5 bases). The clonotype was recovered from a man aged 55 to 70 with active or convalescent COVID-19. Material: peripheral blood. CDR3: CASSLVIQGEQYF. The CDR3 nucleotides are TGCGCCAGCAGCTTGGTGATTCAGGGCGAGCAGTACTTC.